These 32 T cell receptor beta chains came from one sample sequenced in a study of blood T cells in healthy people across ages. Together with a sample-barcoded 5' primer, a J-beta primer mix was included in a second PCR lasting 7 to 11 cycles. MiXCR was run by TCRdb on the 5' RACE reads, yielding one entry per CDR3 protein. The sample gives over 700,000 distinct CDR3 sequences, about 55% of which show up once; 40% to 50% is in the top ten. The sample comprised blood. The receptors derive from a man at least 80 years old in good health.

There are many counts of this clonotype. This CDR3 reads CSGDRESEAFF. The CDR3 coding sequence is TGCAGCGGTGACAGGGAGAGTGAAGCTTTCTTT. V is TRBV29-1 and J is TRBJ1-1; 7 bases match TRBD1. This CDR3 has 11 residues. V dropped 7 bases and J dropped 7; count of bases not matched to a gene: 6. Germline CDR1 SQVTM, CDR2 ANQGSEA. The full variable domain, in which reference TRBV29-1 and TRBJ1-1 provide the parts outside the CDR3, is SAVISQKPSRDICQRGTSLTIQCQVDSQVTMMFWYRQQPGQSLTLIATANQGSEATYESGFVIDKFPISRPNLTFSTLTVSNMSPEDSSIYLCSGDRESEAFFGQGTRLTVV.

The rearrangement joins TRBV29-1 to TRBJ2-2; 8 bases match TRBD2. CDR1 and CDR2 (germline): SQVTM, ANQGSEA. J gave up 4 bases and V 2 bases, and 6 bases lay outside the gene matches. The CDR3 is 15 amino acids. The chain's CDR3 is CSVEPSGSGTGELFF. CDR3 bases: TGCAGCGTTGAACCCAGCGGGAGTGGCACCGGGGAGCTGTTTTTT.

The V call is TRBV29-1, the J call TRBJ2-2; possibly TRBD2 for D (7 bases). Per germline, CDR1 SQVTM and CDR2 ANQGSEA. The ends were cut back, 4 bases at V and 4 bases at J, with 10 bases in the middle. The CDR3 has 13 residues. The CDR3 coding sequence is TGCAGCGTTGTAGGGGGGGTCACCGGGGAGCTGTTTTTT. This encodes CSVVGGVTGELFF.

Only a few counts were recorded for this clonotype. This chain connects TRBV6-5 to TRBJ2-7; D not certain. Germline V CDR1 and CDR2: MNHEY, SVGAGI. This CDR3 comprises 12 residues. Trimming shortened V by 11 bases and J by 2 bases, and 13 bases separated the two germline ends. The CDR3 DNA sequence: TGTGCCTCCGCTATGCCACCCTACGAGCAGTACTTC. The encoded protein is CASAMPPYEQYF.

The chain links TRBV5-6 to TRBJ2-1; D is unresolved. The CDR3 has 15 amino acids. From germline, CDR1 is SGHDT and CDR2 YYEEEE. V was pared by 1 base and J by 0 bases, with 8 bases between. The CDR3 sequence is CASSLFSSSYNEQFF. The CDR3 DNA follows: TGTGCCAGCAGCTTGTTCTCAAGCTCCTACAATGAGCAGTTCTTC.

This clonotype has just a few counts. The rearrangement joins TRBV27 to TRBJ2-7; 8 bases are a match to TRBD1. This CDR3 has 16 amino acids. The V and J ends lost 6 bases and 3 bases, in that order; junction bases with no gene match: 13. Germline CDR1 and CDR2: MNHEY and SMNVEV (reference sequence). CDR3: CASSPSTGEVRYEQYF. In DNA, the CDR3 is TGTGCCAGCAGCCCATCGACAGGGGAGGTTCGCTACGAGCAGTACTTC.

The chain has TRBV6-6 and TRBJ2-7, with D possibly TRBD2 on 6 matching bases. This CDR3 is built from 12 residues. CDR1 is MNHNY and CDR2 is SVGAGI in the germline V gene (reference sequence). Trimming removed 6 bases from V and 3 bases from J, with 9 bases in between. CDR3 amino acids: CASRTRGYEQYF. The CDR3 DNA reads TGTGCCAGCAGGACTAGGGGCTACGAGCAGTACTTC.

This clonotype was seen more than once but under ten times. The CDR3 DNA follows: TGTGCCAGCAGCCCGGGTCGGCACTACTACGAGCAGTACTTC. The encoded protein is CASSPGRHYYEQYF. The genes are TRBV7-9 and TRBJ2-7; D gene uncertain. CDR1 is SEHNR and CDR2 is FQNEAQ in the germline V gene (reference sequence). CDR3 length: 14 amino acids. V was shortened by 5 bases and J by 3 bases, with 14 bases between the two germline ends.

Remarks on this clonotype: A read error may explain this, as a much larger clone is one base away. The gene calls are TRBV29-1 and TRBJ2-7, with 10 nucleotides matching TRBD1. This CDR3 is 17 amino acids long. V dropped 4 bases and J dropped 5; count of bases not matched to a gene: 17. CDR1 and CDR2 (germline): SQVTM, ANQGSEA. The chain's CDR3 is CSVVRESDRGVCHEQYF. The CDR3 nucleotides are TGCAGCGTTGTACGGGAGTCGGACAGGGGGGTTTGCCACGAGCAGTACTTC.

The V and J genes are TRBV27 and TRBJ2-1; a weak D match, TRBD2 (6 bases). The J call may be in error: the DNA end matches TRBJ2-7 better. Germline V gene lookup returns CDR1 MNHEY and CDR2 SMNVEV (reference sequence). The CDR3 runs to 16 residues. DNA of the CDR3: TGTGCCAGCAGTTTCTTCGGCGCGGGGCCCTACAATGAGCAGTACTTC. Encoded protein: CASSFFGAGPYNEQYF.

The CDR3 loop reads CAISDWSLSYEQYF. The CDR3 DNA reads TGTGCCATCAGTGATTGGTCTCTCTCCTACGAGCAGTACTTC. V and J are TRBV10-3 and TRBJ2-7, with D hard to call. Between the trimmed V and J ends, which lost 3 bases and 0 bases, there was a span of 9 bases. Germline V gene sequence: CDR1 ENHRY, CDR2 SYGVKD. The CDR3 sequence is 14 residues long.

The V call is TRBV28, the J call TRBJ2-7, with TRBD2 matching 10 bases. Germline trimming cut 2 bases from V and 2 bases from J; bases unmatched to any gene: 6. The germline CDR1 and CDR2 sequences are MDHEN and SYDVKM. CDR3 length equals 16 residues. CDR3 bases: TGTGCCAGCAGTTTAGGTGTCCTAGCGGGGGCCTACGAGCAGTACTTC. Encoded protein: CASSLGVLAGAYEQYF.

The rearrangement joins TRBV7-8 to TRBJ2-4, with TRBD2 identical over 8 bases. The closer fit of TRBJ2-7 to the DNA end suggests the J call may be wrong. Germline CDR1 SGHVS, CDR2 FQNEAQ. The CDR3 is made up of 14 amino acids. The CDR3 sequence: CASSSRRGGYEQYF. In DNA, the CDR3 is TGTGCCAGCAGCTCCAGACGGGGGGGATACGAGCAGTACTTC.

The chain has TRBV6-2 or TRBV6-3 and TRBJ2-7; the match to TRBD1 covers 7 bases. The better agreement between TRBJ2-5 and the DNA end casts doubt on the J call. The CDR3 contains 16 residues. Germline CDR1 is MNHEY and CDR2 is SVGEGT. The CDR3 nucleotides are TGTGCCAGCAGTTACACCGACATGGGACAGAAAGAGACCCAGTACTTC. Translation: CASSYTDMGQKETQYF.

Turning to this clonotype: It may be a read error: a sequence one base away is much more abundant. The V call is TRBV29-1, the J call TRBJ1-6; tentatively, D is TRBD1 (5 bases). Trimming took 3 bases from V and 7 from J, leaving 10 bases between them. From germline, CDR1 is SQVTM and CDR2 ANQGSEA. The CDR3 contains 13 residues. Here the CDR3 reads CSVEGGDNSPLHF. As DNA, the CDR3 is TGCAGCGTTGAGGGAGGGGACAATTCACCCCTCCACTTT.

J is TRBJ1-2 and V is TRBV29-1, with 9 bases that match TRBD1. In germline, CDR1 is SQVTM, CDR2 ANQGSEA. The CDR3 is made up of 12 amino acids. Trimming at V came to 4 bases and at J to 4 bases, leaving 1 base not matched to a gene. CDR3: CSVATGGYGYTF. The CDR3 nucleotides read TGCAGCGTTGCGACAGGGGGCTATGGCTACACCTTC.

The V gene is TRBV9, the J gene TRBJ2-3; D gene uncertain. CDR3 length equals 14 residues. V lost 0 bases and J lost 6, with 11 bases in between. Germline V gene sequence: CDR1 SGDLS, CDR2 YYNGEE. The CDR3 nucleotides read TGTGCCAGCAGCGTAGATCTCCGGAAGGATACGCAGTATTTT. Amino acid sequence: CASSVDLRKDTQYF. Together with reference TRBV9 and TRBJ2-3, the CDR3 gives the full variable domain: DSGVTQTPKHLITATGQRVTLRCSPRSGDLSVYWYQQSLDQGLQFLIQYYNGEERAKGNILERFSAQQFPDLHSELNLSSLELGDSALYFCASSVDLRKDTQYFGPGTRLTVL.

This clonotype was picked up a small number of times. The chain joins TRBV14 to TRBJ2-7; D ambiguous. Germline assignment: CDR1 SGHDN and CDR2 FVKESK. V was pared by 2 bases and J by 2 bases, with 4 bases between. The CDR3 length is 12 residues. The CDR3 loop is CASSQQTYEQYF. Written as DNA, the CDR3 is TGTGCCAGCAGCCAACAGACCTACGAGCAGTACTTC. Full variable domain (missing parts from reference TRBV14 and TRBJ2-7): EAGVTQFPSHSVIEKGQTVTLRCDPISGHDNLYWYRRVMGKEIKFLLHFVKESKQDESGMPNNRFLAERTGGTYSTLKVQPAELEDSGVYFCASSQQTYEQYFGPGTRLTVT.

Of note for this clonotype: Germline and junction disagree at one end, which may indicate a read error. The rearrangement links TRBV12-3 or TRBV12-4 to TRBJ2-5, with 9 bases that match TRBD2. The CDR3 runs 14 residues. DNA of the CDR3: TGTGCGAGCACCCCGGCGGGAGGGATAGAGACCCAGTACTTC. Its translation is CASTPAGGIETQYF.

This clonotype was seen a handful of times. The rearrangement links TRBV20-1 to TRBJ2-1; TRBD2 matches 9 bases. Germline lookup yields CDR1 DFQATT and CDR2 SNEGSKA (reference sequence). This CDR3 contains 15 residues. Losses at the gene ends were 3 bases for V and 2 bases for J; bases not matched to a gene: 5. CDR3 DNA sequence: TGCAGTGCTAGCCTAGCGGGACGCCCCTACAATGAGCAGTTCTTC. Its translation: CSASLAGRPYNEQFF.

The chain employs TRBV20-1 and TRBJ2-3; the match to TRBD2 covers 13 bases. This CDR3 region has 12 residues. Germline-derived CDR1 and CDR2 are DFQATT and SNEGSKA (reference sequence). The J segment lost 14 bases and the V segment lost 5 bases, leaving 7 bases of the junction unmatched. The DNA for the CDR3 is TGCAGTGCTTCCAGGACTAGCGGGGGTGTGTATTTT. Encoded protein: CSASRTSGGVYF.

This chain links TRBV6-1 with TRBJ2-1; 8 bases are a match to TRBD1. Germline V gene data show CDR1 as MNHNS and CDR2 as SASEGT. J gave up 2 bases and V 6 bases, and 12 bases lay outside the gene matches. This CDR3 comprises 17 residues. The CDR3 here is CASSPGGMKRTYNEQFF. CDR3 DNA sequence: TGTGCCAGCAGCCCAGGGGGCATGAAGAGGACCTACAATGAGCAGTTCTTC.

This clonotype was picked up a small number of times. The CDR3 nucleotides read TGTGCCAGCAGTTACTCGGGACAGGGCTTGAAAGAGACCCAGTACTTC. It is translated as CASSYSGQGLKETQYF. V is TRBV6-2 or TRBV6-3 and J is TRBJ2-5; 9 bases line up with TRBD1. The CDR3 runs to 16 residues. Germline-derived CDR1 and CDR2 are MNHEY and SVGEGT. J lost 3 bases, V lost 0 bases, and 5 bases had no gene match.

This chain uses TRBV3-1 with TRBJ2-1; 8 bases agree with TRBD2. CDR3 length: 19 residues. The trim removed 0 bases at V and 3 bases at J, leaving 13 bases unmatched. Germline V gene sequence: CDR1 LGHDT, CDR2 YNNKEL (reference sequence). The chain's CDR3 is CASSQDSPGLAAIYNEQFF. The CDR3 DNA reads TGTGCCAGCAGCCAAGATAGCCCCGGACTAGCTGCCATCTACAATGAGCAGTTCTTC.

V usage is TRBV10-2 and J usage is TRBJ1-5, with D possibly TRBD1 on 6 matching bases. The germline CDR1 and CDR2 sequences are WSHSY and SAAADI. The CDR3 has 13 amino acids. V shed 7 bases and J shed 0 bases, with 7 bases lying between them. CDR3 residues: CASTGDSNQPQHF. CDR3 nucleotides: TGCGCCAGCACAGGGGATAGCAATCAGCCCCAGCATTTT.

This clonotype occurred a few times. The chain joins TRBV24-1 to TRBJ2-1; 8 bases are a match to TRBD2. V dropped 3 bases and J dropped 2; count of bases not matched to a gene: 5. The length of the CDR3 is 16 residues. Per germline, CDR1 KGHDR and CDR2 SFDVKD. The CDR3 bases are TGTGCCACCAGTGATATAAATAGCGGGGCCTACAATGAGCAGTTCTTC. The encoded protein is CATSDINSGAYNEQFF.

This chain joins TRBV24-1 and TRBJ2-1; D is unresolved. Germline V lookup: CDR1 KGHDR, CDR2 SFDVKD. The CDR3 spans 14 residues. Trimming removed 0 bases at V and 6 bases at J, with 8 bases between. The CDR3 nucleotides are TGTGCCACCAGTGATTTGGGGATTGGCAATGAGCAGTTCTTC. Amino acid sequence: CATSDLGIGNEQFF.

This sequence joins TRBV5-1 and TRBJ2-7, with D maybe TRBD1 (6 bases). Between the trimmed V and J ends, which lost 2 bases and 3 bases, there was a span of 9 bases. CDR1 is SGHRS, CDR2 YFSETQ, per germline. The CDR3 has 13 residues. This chain's CDR3 is CASSFTGSYEQYF. CDR3 coding DNA: TGCGCCAGCAGCTTTACAGGGAGCTACGAGCAGTACTTC.

This chain links TRBV2 with TRBJ2-1; maybe TRBD2 (5 bases). CDR1 and CDR2 (germline): SNHLY, FYNNEI. This CDR3 has 12 amino acids. Trimming removed 8 bases at V and 6 bases at J, with 11 bases between. The chain's CDR3 is CASLFSGNEQFF. CDR3 in DNA: TGTGCCAGCCTGTTCAGCGGCAATGAGCAGTTCTTC.

The chain has TRBV5-6 and TRBJ2-4; D gene ambiguous. There are 19 residues in the CDR3. The germline V gene encodes CDR1 SGHDT and CDR2 YYEEEE. Trimming removed 4 bases at V and 0 bases at J, with 23 bases between. The CDR3 sequence: CASSPAVGRAELAKNIQYF. The CDR3 DNA is TGTGCCAGCAGCCCCGCGGTAGGTAGGGCGGAGCTAGCCAAAAACATTCAGTACTTC.

A few counts support this clonotype. The rearrangement links TRBV12-3 or TRBV12-4 to TRBJ2-3; the D is unclear. The V gene lost 4 bases and the J gene lost 2 bases, with 7 bases spanning the gap. This CDR3 has 13 amino acids. CDR3 nucleotides: TGTGCCAGCAGTTATCGGTTCACAGATACGCAGTATTTT. This sequence encodes CASSYRFTDTQYF.

The chain joins TRBV7-6 to TRBJ1-2; D gene ambiguous. CDR3 length: 13 amino acids. Trimming took 2 bases from V and 8 from J, leaving 12 bases between them. Germline-derived CDR1 and CDR2 are SGHVS and FNYEAQ. CDR3 DNA: TGTGCCAGCAGCTTATCCCTGGGTGCAGGCTACACCTTC. Its translation: CASSLSLGAGYTF.